These 13 T cell receptor beta chains were sequenced from one sample in a study of blood T cell repertoires in COVID-19. Data came from immunoSEQ multiplex PCR; TCRdb stores just in-frame clones and leaves some out. The profile shows roughly 50,000 clones, under 90% of them singletons. Sequencing was done on a sample of peripheral blood. These TCRs come from a woman aged 80 or older with acute or convalescent COVID-19.

This clone occurred once. V and J are TRBV12-3 or TRBV12-4 and TRBJ2-7, with D perhaps TRBD1 (5 bases). This CDR3 is built from 13 residues. V was trimmed by 5 bases and J by 4 bases, leaving 12 bases between them. In DNA form, the CDR3 reads TGTGCCAGCAGTCGCAGACAGCCATACGAGCAGTACTTC. Its protein product is CASSRRQPYEQYF.

The chain employs TRBV6-5 and TRBJ1-1, with D tentatively TRBD1 (6 bases). The germline gives CDR1 MNHEY, CDR2 SVGAGI. The ends were cut back, 11 bases at V and 4 bases at J, with 17 bases in the middle. The CDR3 is made up of 13 amino acids. CDR3 region: CASKGRGGTEAFF. The CDR3 region has the DNA TGTGCCTCTAAAGGGAGAGGGGGCACTGAAGCTTTCTTT.

The J gene is TRBJ2-3, the V gene TRBV7-9, with D possibly TRBD1 on 6 matching bases. The ends were cut back, 3 bases at V and 2 bases at J, with 9 bases in the middle. CDR3 size: 14 residues. Germline V CDR1 and CDR2: SEHNR, FQNEAQ (reference sequence). The CDR3 coding sequence is TGTGCCAGCAGCTTTCAGGGGCTCACAGATACGCAGTATTTT. Translation gives CASSFQGLTDTQYF.

The chain links TRBV24-1 to TRBJ1-5; 12 bases agree with TRBD1. Trimming at V came to 2 bases and at J to 12 bases, leaving 10 bases not matched to a gene. The germline CDR1 and CDR2 sequences are KGHDR and SFDVKD. The CDR3 covers 16 residues. The DNA of the CDR3 is TGTGCCACCAGTGATTCGGGACAGGGGGCGAGGTGGGTCCAGCATTTT. Protein: CATSDSGQGARWVQHF.

The chain employs TRBV4-1 and TRBJ2-2, with D possibly matching TRBD1 (6 bases). Germline V gene data show CDR1 as MGHRA and CDR2 as YSYEKL. Trimming cost V 0 bases and J 0 bases, with 23 bases left between them. The CDR3 covers 21 residues. The CDR3 DNA reads as TGCGCCAGCAGCCAAGATAAATGGAACAGGGATCGGTTCGCGAACACCGGGGAGCTGTTTTTT. Translation gives CASSQDKWNRDRFANTGELFF.

V gene TRBV12-3 or TRBV12-4 combines with J gene TRBJ1-2; tentatively, D is TRBD1 (5 bases). V was shortened by 7 bases and J by 3 bases, with 12 bases between the two germline ends. This CDR3 contains 13 residues. The CDR3 coding sequence is TGTGCCAGCATTAGGGGCGGCGACTATGGCTACACCTTC. Residues: CASIRGGDYGYTF.

J is TRBJ2-5 and V is TRBV3-1 (or the pseudogene TRBV3-2); D gene ambiguous. Trimming cost V 1 base and J 4 bases, with 13 bases left between them. Germline CDR1 is LGHDT and CDR2 is YNNKEL (reference sequence). CDR3 length: 15 amino acids. The CDR3 DNA reads as TGTGCCAGCAGCCAAGCCTGGCCACCTCGAGAGACCCAGTACTTC. It translates to CASSQAWPPRETQYF.

The chain is built from TRBV5-1 and TRBJ2-5; 7 positions agree with TRBD1. Germline values: CDR1 SGHRS, CDR2 YFSETQ. CDR3 size: 16 residues. V lost 0 bases, J lost 1 base, and 6 bases stayed unmatched. Here the CDR3 reads CASSLGGTAVQETQYF. CDR3 in DNA: TGCGCCAGCAGCTTGGGGGGGACAGCGGTCCAAGAGACCCAGTACTTC.

The genes are TRBV7-9 and TRBJ1-3, with a possible D match to TRBD1 (5 bases). CDR3 length: 15 amino acids. The V end lost 5 bases, the J end lost 2 bases, and 13 bases lay between the germline ends. Germline CDR1 reads SEHNR; CDR2 reads FQNEAQ (reference sequence). CDR3 region: CASSVPAGPGNTIYF. The CDR3 DNA reads TGTGCCAGCAGCGTGCCGGCAGGGCCTGGAAACACCATATATTTT.

A few counts support this clone. The chain is built from TRBV7-6 and TRBJ2-1; 7 nucleotides match TRBD2. The V segment lost 3 bases and the J segment 7 bases; nucleotides outside the gene matches: 9. CDR3 length: 15 amino acids. Germline CDR1 SGHVS, CDR2 FNYEAQ. CDR3 sequence reads: CASSLGPRGVNEQFF. The CDR3 nucleotides are TGTGCCAGCAGCTTGGGACCCCGGGGGGTGAATGAGCAGTTCTTC. The full variable domain, with the rest looked up from reference TRBV7-6 and TRBJ2-1, is GAGVSQSPRYKVTKRGQDVALRCDPISGHVSLYWYRQALGQGPEFLTYFNYEAQQDKSGLPNDRFSAERPEGSISTLTIQRTEQRDSAMYRCASSLGPRGVNEQFFGPGTRLTVL.

In DNA form, the CDR3 reads TGTGCCAGCAGCTTAAGCGGGGGGGGAGATACGCAGTATTTT. It specifies CASSLSGGGDTQYF. J is TRBJ2-3 and V is TRBV7-6, with 10 bases matching TRBD2. Looked up from germline, CDR1 is SGHVS and CDR2 is FNYEAQ. The V and J ends lost 2 bases and 5 bases, in that order; junction bases with no gene match: 1. CDR3 length: 14 residues. The variable domain in full, completed from reference TRBV7-6 and TRBJ2-3, reads GAGVSQSPRYKVTKRGQDVALRCDPISGHVSLYWYRQALGQGPEFLTYFNYEAQQDKSGLPNDRFSAERPEGSISTLTIQRTEQRDSAMYRCASSLSGGGDTQYFGPGTRLTVL.

This rearrangement joins TRBV6-5 to TRBJ1-5; D remains unclear. V was shortened by 6 bases and J by 7 bases, with 13 bases between the two germline ends. Per germline, CDR1 MNHEY and CDR2 SVGAGI. CDR3 length: 13 amino acids. This chain's CDR3 is CASRTEGSQPQHF. The CDR3 DNA reads as TGTGCCAGCAGAACCGAGGGTTCACAGCCCCAGCATTTT.

This chain's CDR3 is CASSMTTALGEKLFF. CDR3 DNA: TGTGCCAGCAGTATGACGACAGCGTTAGGGGAAAAACTGTTTTTT. V and J are TRBV6-5 and TRBJ1-4; D might be TRBD1 (5 bases). CDR3 length: 15 amino acids. Per the germline V gene, CDR1 is MNHEY and CDR2 is SVGAGI. The ends were cut back, 5 bases at V and 8 bases at J, with 18 bases in the middle.